A selection of T cell receptor beta chains follows, all from one sample in a study of early T cells in non-severe SARS-CoV-2 infection. TCRdb ran MiXCR on the 5' RACE reads and lists one entry per CDR3 protein. The data contain approximately 79,000 distinct CDR3 sequences, roughly 13% of them singletons. The sequenced sample consisted of whole blood. The receptors here all came from an adult who was a healthcare worker with PCR-confirmed SARS-CoV-2 infection or an uninfected control (not recorded which). Both conserved end residues are part of each CDR3. Fields, in order: V gene, J gene, D gene, clone size, CDR3 protein, CDR3 DNA. A D gene is named only where the DNA matches it firmly. Some rows mark clone size as missing; the rest say once, few, many or name a class of expanded clone.

V gene: TRBV7-9; J gene: TRBJ2-3; D gene: NA; clone size: NA; CDR3 protein: CASRLTSLSTDTQYF; CDR3 DNA: TGTGCCAGCAGGCTGACTAGTCTCAGCACAGATACGCAGTATTTT
V gene: TRBV27; J gene: TRBJ2-3; D gene: NA; clone size: few; CDR3 protein: CASSLFSTDTQYF; CDR3 DNA: TGTGCCAGCAGTTTATTTTCCACGGATACGCAGTATTTT
V gene: TRBV9; J gene: TRBJ2-7; D gene: TRBD2; clone size: few; CDR3 protein: CASSVVAGSYEQYF; CDR3 DNA: TGTGCCAGCAGCGTAGTAGCGGGGTCATACGAGCAGTACTTC
V gene: TRBV6-2/TRBV6-3; J gene: TRBJ2-5; D gene: NA; clone size: few; CDR3 protein: CASSYSVATLQETQYF; CDR3 DNA: TGTGCCAGCAGTTACTCAGTGGCGACCTTACAAGAGACCCAGTACTTC
V gene: TRBV2; J gene: TRBJ1-1; D gene: TRBD1; clone size: few; CDR3 protein: CASSGPDRDTEAFF; CDR3 DNA: TGTGCCAGCAGTGGGCCGGACAGGGATACTGAAGCTTTCTTT
V gene: TRBV12-3/TRBV12-4; J gene: TRBJ2-1; D gene: NA; clone size: few; CDR3 protein: CASSLASAKQFF; CDR3 DNA: TGTGCCAGCAGTTTGGCTAGCGCAAAGCAGTTCTTC
V gene: TRBV6-2/TRBV6-3; J gene: TRBJ2-1; D gene: NA; clone size: many; CDR3 protein: CASSYSGEQFF; CDR3 DNA: TGTGCCAGCAGTTACTCTGGCGAGCAGTTCTTC
V gene: TRBV7-9; J gene: TRBJ2-6; D gene: NA; clone size: NA; CDR3 protein: CASSLNYRDGSGANVLTF; CDR3 DNA: TGTGCCAGCAGCTTAAATTATCGGGACGGCTCTGGGGCCAACGTCCTGACTTTC
V gene: TRBV2; J gene: TRBJ2-3; D gene: NA; clone size: few; CDR3 protein: CASSPQTGGTDTQYF; CDR3 DNA: TGTGCCAGCAGTCCTCAGACAGGAGGCACAGATACGCAGTATTTT
V gene: TRBV5-6; J gene: TRBJ1-1; D gene: NA; clone size: once; CDR3 protein: CASSLRQVLNTEAFF; CDR3 DNA: TGTGCCAGCAGCCTGCGACAAGTTTTGAACACTGAAGCTTTCTTT
V gene: TRBV7-2; J gene: TRBJ1-1; D gene: TRBD1; clone size: many; CDR3 protein: CASSSTGGITEAFF; CDR3 DNA: TGTGCCAGCAGCTCGACAGGGGGCATCACTGAAGCTTTCTTT
V gene: TRBV24-1; J gene: TRBJ1-1; D gene: NA; clone size: few; CDR3 protein: CATSDASGTLAFF; CDR3 DNA: TGTGCCACCAGTGACGCCTCCGGGACCCTGGCTTTCTTT
V gene: TRBV20-1; J gene: TRBJ2-1; D gene: NA; clone size: many; CDR3 protein: CSARGREYEQFF; CDR3 DNA: TGCAGTGCTAGGGGAAGGGAGTATGAGCAGTTCTTC
V gene: TRBV7-2; J gene: TRBJ2-3; D gene: NA; clone size: medium-sized; CDR3 protein: CASSSLGAASTDTQYF; CDR3 DNA: TGTGCCAGCAGCTCATTGGGGGCTGCCAGCACAGATACGCAGTATTTT
V gene: TRBV2; J gene: TRBJ1-1; D gene: TRBD1; clone size: few; CDR3 protein: CASILSTGGTEAFF; CDR3 DNA: TGTGCCAGCATTCTTTCGACAGGGGGCACTGAAGCTTTCTTT
V gene: TRBV28; J gene: TRBJ2-7; D gene: NA; clone size: NA; CDR3 protein: CASSRGVSSYEQYF; CDR3 DNA: TGTGCCAGCAGTCGCGGGGTATCGTCCTACGAGCAGTACTTC
V gene: TRBV12-3/TRBV12-4; J gene: TRBJ2-5; D gene: TRBD1; clone size: many; CDR3 protein: CASSPRQGGETQYF; CDR3 DNA: TGTGCCAGCAGCCCGAGACAGGGTGGAGAGACCCAGTACTTC
V gene: TRBV10-3; J gene: TRBJ1-1; D gene: NA; clone size: many; CDR3 protein: CAIRPRGDDTEAFF; CDR3 DNA: TGTGCCATCAGACCCAGGGGAGATGACACTGAAGCTTTCTTT
V gene: TRBV29-1; J gene: TRBJ1-1; D gene: NA; clone size: NA; CDR3 protein: CSASGQTLNTEAFF; CDR3 DNA: TGCAGCGCTTCCGGACAGACCCTTAACACTGAAGCTTTCTTT
V gene: TRBV12-5; J gene: TRBJ1-6; D gene: NA; clone size: NA; CDR3 protein: CASGSDPNSPLHF; CDR3 DNA: TGTGCTAGTGGATCCGACCCAAATTCACCCCTCCACTTT
V gene: TRBV5-1; J gene: TRBJ1-6; D gene: NA; clone size: many; CDR3 protein: CASRWREGYNSPLHF; CDR3 DNA: TGCGCCAGCCGTTGGAGGGAGGGCTATAATTCACCCCTCCACTTT
V gene: TRBV28; J gene: TRBJ2-3; D gene: NA; clone size: many; CDR3 protein: CASSIADTQYF; CDR3 DNA: TGTGCCAGCAGTATCGCAGATACGCAGTATTTT
V gene: TRBV11-3; J gene: TRBJ2-2; D gene: NA; clone size: NA; CDR3 protein: CASSFTGSGELFF; CDR3 DNA: TGTGCCAGCAGCTTTACGGGTTCCGGGGAGCTGTTTTTT
V gene: TRBV6-6; J gene: TRBJ2-7; D gene: TRBD1; clone size: many; CDR3 protein: CASRTGTGGISTYF; CDR3 DNA: TGTGCCAGCAGAACCGGGACAGGGGGTATTAGTACGTACTTC
V gene: TRBV5-1; J gene: TRBJ2-5; D gene: NA; clone size: many; CDR3 protein: CASSPDSYSYQETQYF; CDR3 DNA: TGCGCCAGCAGCCCGGACAGCTATTCGTACCAAGAGACCCAGTACTTC
V gene: TRBV7-2; J gene: TRBJ2-6; D gene: TRBD1; clone size: many; CDR3 protein: CASSLDPTGGSGANVLTF; CDR3 DNA: TGTGCCAGCAGCTTAGACCCGACAGGGGGTTCTGGGGCCAACGTCCTGACTTTC
V gene: TRBV27; J gene: TRBJ2-7; D gene: TRBD1; clone size: NA; CDR3 protein: CASSSTGNEQYF; CDR3 DNA: TGTGCCAGCAGTTCGACAGGGAACGAGCAGTACTTC
V gene: TRBV19; J gene: TRBJ1-2; D gene: TRBD1; clone size: NA; CDR3 protein: CASLMTGVYTF; CDR3 DNA: TGTGCCAGCCTTATGACAGGGGTCTACACCTTC
V gene: TRBV7-9; J gene: TRBJ2-1; D gene: TRBD2; clone size: few; CDR3 protein: CASAPSGRYNEQFF; CDR3 DNA: TGTGCCAGCGCACCTAGCGGGAGATACAATGAGCAGTTCTTC
V gene: TRBV6-2/TRBV6-3; J gene: TRBJ2-4; D gene: NA; clone size: many; CDR3 protein: CASSFPAVFEAKNIQYF; CDR3 DNA: TGTGCCAGCAGTTTCCCAGCGGTCTTTGAGGCCAAAAACATTCAGTACTTC
V gene: TRBV5-1; J gene: TRBJ1-2; D gene: NA; clone size: NA; CDR3 protein: CASSLNRADGYTF; CDR3 DNA: TGCGCCAGCAGCTTGAACAGGGCGGATGGCTACACCTTC
V gene: TRBV18; J gene: TRBJ2-6; D gene: NA; clone size: few; CDR3 protein: CASSPDGAGSSGANVLTF; CDR3 DNA: TGTGCCAGCTCCCCGGATGGGGCAGGAAGCTCTGGGGCCAACGTCCTGACTTTC
V gene: TRBV15; J gene: TRBJ2-1; D gene: NA; clone size: many; CDR3 protein: CATSRMGDIFDEQFF; CDR3 DNA: TGTGCCACCAGCAGGATGGGGGACATATTCGATGAGCAGTTCTTC
V gene: TRBV2; J gene: TRBJ1-2; D gene: NA; clone size: many; CDR3 protein: CASSVRGGDGYTF; CDR3 DNA: TGTGCCAGCAGTGTTCGGGGTGGTGATGGCTACACCTTC
V gene: TRBV29-1; J gene: TRBJ2-5; D gene: NA; clone size: many; CDR3 protein: CSVDTGSFRETQYF; CDR3 DNA: TGCAGCGTTGACACAGGGTCTTTCAGAGAGACCCAGTACTTC
V gene: TRBV28; J gene: TRBJ2-7; D gene: TRBD2; clone size: few; CDR3 protein: CASRRPGLGYEQYF; CDR3 DNA: TGTGCCAGCAGAAGACCGGGACTAGGCTACGAGCAGTACTTC
V gene: TRBV18; J gene: TRBJ2-7; D gene: TRBD2; clone size: many; CDR3 protein: CASSSSSGFSYEQYF; CDR3 DNA: TGTGCCAGCTCATCCTCTAGCGGGTTCTCCTACGAGCAGTACTTC
V gene: TRBV27; J gene: TRBJ2-1; D gene: TRBD2; clone size: few; CDR3 protein: CASSTIAGGQGNEQFF; CDR3 DNA: TGTGCCAGCAGTACAATAGCGGGAGGGCAAGGCAATGAGCAGTTCTTC